These 8 T cell receptor beta chains share one sample of origin, sequenced in a study of CD8+ T cells in alopecia areata. RNA extraction was followed by reverse transcription into cDNA, which acted as the sequencing template. Only in-frame clones appear in the TCRdb table, and some are missing; sequencing was by immunoSEQ multiplex PCR. The sample consists of 180,000 or so clones, less than 80% of them appearing once. Sequencing used CD8+ T cells sorted from blood, obtained at week 0. These receptors were obtained from a human donor with alopecia areata.

The chain links TRBV30 to TRBJ2-6, with TRBD1 identical over 7 bases. Germline CDR1 and CDR2: GTSNPN and SVGIG (reference sequence). The CDR3 is made up of 15 amino acids. J gave up 10 bases and V 5 bases, and 14 bases lay outside the gene matches. CDR3 protein: CAWVHRWDSLNVLTF. The CDR3 coding sequence is TGTGCCTGGGTACACCGATGGGACAGCTTGAACGTCCTGACTTTC.

The chain recombines TRBV30 with TRBJ2-6; TRBD1 might be the D (5 bases). The V gene's germline CDR1 is GTSNPN and CDR2 SVGIG (reference sequence). The CDR3 consists of 13 residues. V was cut by 6 bases and J by 2 bases, with 8 bases left in between. CDR3 protein: CACTGTGANVLTF. CDR3 sequence (DNA): TGTGCCTGCACAGGTACTGGGGCCAACGTCCTGACTTTC.

The rearrangement links TRBV20-1 to TRBJ1-5; 7 bases align to TRBD1. Germline V CDR1 and CDR2: DFQATT, SNEGSKA (reference sequence). The length of the CDR3 is 11 residues. V lost 3 bases and J lost 12; bases outside the gene matches: 5. The CDR3 region is CSASRDSGQHF. For the CDR3, the DNA is TGCAGTGCTAGCCGGGACAGTGGCCAGCATTTT.

CDR3 nucleotides: TGTGCCTGGAGTGTAACAGGGACTCAGCCCCAGCATTTT. Translation: CAWSVTGTQPQHF. The V gene is TRBV30, the J gene TRBJ1-5, with D possibly being TRBD1 (6 bases). The CDR3 runs 13 residues. CDR1 is GTSNPN and CDR2 is SVGIG in the germline V gene (reference sequence). V was trimmed by 0 bases and J by 6 bases, leaving 9 bases between them.

The chain uses TRBV25-1 and TRBJ2-2, with D tentatively TRBD1 (6 bases). CDR1 is MGHDK, CDR2 SYGVNS, per germline. Trimming took 8 bases from V and 0 from J, leaving 7 bases between them. The CDR3 is made up of 13 amino acids. The CDR3 spells CASGTPNTGELFF. CDR3 sequence (DNA): TGTGCCAGCGGGACACCGAACACCGGGGAGCTGTTTTTT.

The rearrangement uses TRBV4-1 and TRBJ2-3; possible D gene TRBD2, 5 bases. This CDR3 has 17 amino acids. Germline-derived CDR1 and CDR2 are MGHRA and YSYEKL. The V and J ends lost 1 base and 1 base respectively, with 15 bases between them. The CDR3 here is CASSQVWTSGGTDTQYF. In DNA, the CDR3 is TGCGCCAGCAGCCAAGTCTGGACTTCGGGCGGCACAGATACGCAGTATTTT.

This clone was seen a handful of times. The CDR3 here is CSVEDREKLFF. CDR3 coding DNA: TGCAGCGTTGAAGACCGGGAAAAACTGTTTTTT. The chain combines TRBV29-1 with TRBJ1-4; D gene ambiguous. The CDR3 extends over 11 amino acids. Per the germline V gene, CDR1 is SQVTM and CDR2 is ANQGSEA. Trimming cost V 0 bases and J 8 bases, with 4 bases left between them.

The gene calls are TRBV29-1 and TRBJ2-1; D unclear. Germline CDR1 SQVTM, CDR2 ANQGSEA. The CDR3 has 14 amino acids. Between the trimmed V and J ends, which lost 4 bases and 8 bases, there was a span of 18 bases. The CDR3 DNA sequence: TGCAGCGTTGTAGGGCTAGAATTAATACATGAGCAGTTCTTC. This translates into CSVVGLELIHEQFF.